This T cell receptor beta chain stems from a study of monozygotic twins with inflammatory bowel disease. From the 5' RACE reads, TCRdb lists one entry per CDR3 protein and no DNA. The table lists approximately 400,000 distinct CDR3 sequences. The length of the CDR3 is 17 residues. The chain combines TRBV21-1 with TRBJ1-1; as DNA is missing, the TRBD1 call by TCRdb cannot be tested. TRBV21-1 is flagged as a pseudogene. The TCR originated in a human donor with ulcerative colitis or Crohn's disease, or a healthy co-twin of an affected twin (not recorded which). The source material was blood. CDR3: CASRLRGQAGSNTEAFF.